This T cell receptor beta chain originates from a study of Ad26.COV2.S vaccination and SARS-CoV-2 variants. Comments on this clone: Antigen specificity is unknown.

Clones were sequenced by immunoSEQ multiplex PCR, and TCRdb holds only the in-frame ones, with some missing. The table includes about 320,000 clones, approximately 86% detected once. V was trimmed by 0 bases and J by 1 base, leaving 6 bases between them. The CDR3 extends over 15 amino acids. Germline V gene lookup returns CDR1 SGHAT and CDR2 FQNNGV. Treatment of the sample: around 19 received Ad26.COV2.S at low or high dose, single or two shots; roughly 5 received placebo; per-sample allocation not given. The samples were gathered on day 63 after the first injection of vaccine or placebo. Study-level points and caveats: Whether participants received vaccine or placebo, their non-spike TCR breadth was similar.

The input for sequencing was peripheral blood, taken in a trial of Ad26.COV2.S vaccine versus placebo. This chain uses TRBV11-2 with TRBJ1-4; D unresolved. The clonotype was recovered from a person aged 18 to 59 who received the Ad26.COV2.S COVID-19 vaccine or a placebo. Here the CDR3 DNA reads TGTGCCAGCAGCTTAGATGGGAAAACTAATGAAAAACTGTTTTTT. It is translated as CASSLDGKTNEKLFF.